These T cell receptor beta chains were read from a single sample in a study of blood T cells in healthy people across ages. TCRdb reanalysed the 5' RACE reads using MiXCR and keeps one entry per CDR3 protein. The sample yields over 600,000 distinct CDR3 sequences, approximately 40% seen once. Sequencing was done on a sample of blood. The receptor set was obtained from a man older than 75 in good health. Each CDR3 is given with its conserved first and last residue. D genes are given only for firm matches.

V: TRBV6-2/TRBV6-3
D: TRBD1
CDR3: CASSSSRDRRPRNIGSGYTF

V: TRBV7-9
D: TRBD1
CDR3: CASSPGQGATTYEKLFF

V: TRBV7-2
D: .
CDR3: CASSLVADSSYEQYF

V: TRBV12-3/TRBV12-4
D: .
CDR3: CASSSGARSGYEQYF

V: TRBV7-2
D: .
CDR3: CASSLSGRVGYTF

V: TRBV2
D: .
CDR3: CATKEDVRGYGYTF

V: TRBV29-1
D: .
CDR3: CSVDMGGYYEQYF

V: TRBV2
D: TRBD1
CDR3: CASRDRGLSTDTQYF

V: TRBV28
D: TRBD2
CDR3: CASSPRASGKPREQFF

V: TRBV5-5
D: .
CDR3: CASSSTPQGSYNEQFF

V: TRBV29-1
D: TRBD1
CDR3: CSIEGTGGSYEQYF

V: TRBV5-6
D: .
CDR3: CASSFFNEQFF

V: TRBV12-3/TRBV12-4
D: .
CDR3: CASRPGEQSPLHF

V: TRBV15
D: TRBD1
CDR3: CATSRDIAVGTGAYEQYF

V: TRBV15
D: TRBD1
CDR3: CATSRSRQGEGYF

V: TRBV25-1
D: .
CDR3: CASVWAGKSPLHF

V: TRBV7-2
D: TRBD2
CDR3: CASSAHLRAGSSGETQYF

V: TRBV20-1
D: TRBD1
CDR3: CSASWTGAFYEQYF

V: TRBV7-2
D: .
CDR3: CASSSIQRPNSPLHF

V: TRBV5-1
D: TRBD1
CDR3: CASSLDRGRADTQYF

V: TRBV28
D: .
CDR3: CASRFGANTGELFF

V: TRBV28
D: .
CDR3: CASRQQGNPSTDAQYF

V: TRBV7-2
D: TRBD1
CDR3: CASTLPGQGEGEQYF

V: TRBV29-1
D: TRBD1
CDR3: CSGKKDRGTHEQYF

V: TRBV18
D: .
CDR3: CASSPQQSNYGYTF

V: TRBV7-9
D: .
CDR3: CASSLAGGGNEQFF

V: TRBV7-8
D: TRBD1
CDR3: CASSSGTGIGSYNEQFF

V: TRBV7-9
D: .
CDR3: CASSSRSGRRTDTQYF

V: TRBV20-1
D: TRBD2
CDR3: CSAMGTSGTHEQHF

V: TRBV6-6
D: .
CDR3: CASSSPTADRYNEQFF

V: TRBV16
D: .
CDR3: CASSHGGGGSYNSPLHF

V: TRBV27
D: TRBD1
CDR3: CASSLLGSRGTGSYNEQFF

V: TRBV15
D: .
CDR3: CATSRVWDTSYNEQFF

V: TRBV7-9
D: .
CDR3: CASSPATGRGYTF

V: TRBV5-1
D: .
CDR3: CASSLDSSSTDTQYF

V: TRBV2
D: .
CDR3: CASSLRDTSSYEQYF

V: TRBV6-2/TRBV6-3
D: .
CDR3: CASSYRTLGLIYIQYF